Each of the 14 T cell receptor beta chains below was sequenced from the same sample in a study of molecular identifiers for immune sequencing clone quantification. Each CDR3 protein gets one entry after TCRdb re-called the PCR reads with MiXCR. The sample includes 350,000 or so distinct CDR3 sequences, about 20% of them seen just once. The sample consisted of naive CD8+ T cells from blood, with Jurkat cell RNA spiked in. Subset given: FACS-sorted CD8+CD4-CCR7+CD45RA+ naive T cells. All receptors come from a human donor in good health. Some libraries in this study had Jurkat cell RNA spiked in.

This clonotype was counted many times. CDR3: CASSWAGDVTDTQYF. In nucleotides, the CDR3 is TGCGCCAGCAGCTGGGCAGGGGATGTTACAGATACGCAGTATTTT. The chain joins TRBV5-1 to TRBJ2-3; tentatively, D is TRBD1 (6 bases). V was shortened by 3 bases and J by 3 bases, with 14 bases between the two germline ends. The CDR3 has 15 amino acids. Germline CDR1 reads SGHRS; CDR2 reads YFSETQ.

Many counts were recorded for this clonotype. CDR3 in amino acids: CSARVGTGAFF. CDR3 DNA: TGCAGTGCTAGAGTAGGGACCGGCGCTTTCTTT. This rearrangement joins TRBV20-1 to TRBJ1-1; TRBD1 is a possible D gene (5 bases). The germline V gene encodes CDR1 DFQATT and CDR2 SNEGSKA (reference sequence). CDR3 length: 11 amino acids. Trimming pared 1 base from V and 11 bases from J, leaving 11 bases between.

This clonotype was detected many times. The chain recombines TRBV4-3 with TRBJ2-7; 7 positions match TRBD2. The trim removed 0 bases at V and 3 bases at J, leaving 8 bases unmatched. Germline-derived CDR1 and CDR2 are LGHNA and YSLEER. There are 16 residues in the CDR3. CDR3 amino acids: CASSQDRFGRGYEQYF. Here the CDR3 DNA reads TGCGCCAGCAGCCAAGATCGGTTTGGGAGGGGCTACGAGCAGTACTTC.

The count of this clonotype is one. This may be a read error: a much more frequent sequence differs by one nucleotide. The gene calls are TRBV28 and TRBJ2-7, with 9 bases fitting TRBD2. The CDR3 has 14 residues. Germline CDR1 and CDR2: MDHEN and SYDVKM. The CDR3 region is CASGFSGSAYEQYF. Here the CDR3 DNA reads TGTGCCAGCGGTTTTAGCGGGAGTGCGTACGAGCAGTACTTC.

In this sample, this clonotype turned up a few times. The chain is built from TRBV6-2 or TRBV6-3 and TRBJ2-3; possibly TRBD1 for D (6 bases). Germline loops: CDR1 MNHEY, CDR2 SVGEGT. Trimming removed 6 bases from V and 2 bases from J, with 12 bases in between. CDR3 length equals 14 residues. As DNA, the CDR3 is TGTGCCAGCAGCACTACAGGGCTCACAGATACGCAGTATTTT. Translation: CASSTTGLTDTQYF.

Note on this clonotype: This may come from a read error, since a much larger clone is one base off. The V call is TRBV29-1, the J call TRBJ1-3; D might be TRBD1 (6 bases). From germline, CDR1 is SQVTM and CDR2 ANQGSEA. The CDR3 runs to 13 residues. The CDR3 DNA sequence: TGCGGCGTTAGGACAGATCCTGGAAACACCATATATTTT. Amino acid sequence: CGVRTDPGNTIYF.

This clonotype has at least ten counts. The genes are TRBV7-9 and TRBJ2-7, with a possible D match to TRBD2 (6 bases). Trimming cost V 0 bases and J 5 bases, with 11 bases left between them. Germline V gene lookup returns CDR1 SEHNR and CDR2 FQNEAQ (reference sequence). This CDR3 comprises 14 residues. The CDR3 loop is CASSLAGGIHEQYF. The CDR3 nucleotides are TGTGCCAGCAGCTTAGCGGGCGGGATCCACGAGCAGTACTTC.

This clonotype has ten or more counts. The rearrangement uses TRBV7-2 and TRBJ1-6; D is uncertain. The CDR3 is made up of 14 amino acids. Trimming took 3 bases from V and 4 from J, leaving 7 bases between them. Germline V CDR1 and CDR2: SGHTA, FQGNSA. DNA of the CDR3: TGTGCCAGCAGCTTCGGAGGTTATAATTCACCCCTCCACTTT. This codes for CASSFGGYNSPLHF. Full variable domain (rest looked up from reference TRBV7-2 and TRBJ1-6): GAGVSQSPSNKVTEKGKDVELRCDPISGHTALYWYRQSLGQGLEFLIYFQGNSAPDKSGLPSDRFSAERTGGSVSTLTIQRTQQEDSAVYLCASSFGGYNSPLHFGNGTRLTVT.

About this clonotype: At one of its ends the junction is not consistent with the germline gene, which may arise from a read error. CDR3 bases: TGTGCCAGCAGTGCGGGGCAGTCTAGCACAGATACGCGGTATTTT. It codes for CASSAGQSSTDTRYF. The rearrangement uses TRBV2 and TRBJ2-3; D tentatively reads TRBD1 or TRBD2 (5 bases each). Germline values: CDR1 SNHLY, CDR2 FYNNEI. This CDR3 contains 15 residues.

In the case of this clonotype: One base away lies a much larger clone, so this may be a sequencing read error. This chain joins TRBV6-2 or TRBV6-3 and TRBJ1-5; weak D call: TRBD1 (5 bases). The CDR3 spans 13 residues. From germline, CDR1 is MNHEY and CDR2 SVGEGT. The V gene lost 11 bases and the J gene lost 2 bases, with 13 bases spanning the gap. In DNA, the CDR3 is TGTGCCGGCACACGGGGCCGCAATCAGCCCCAGCATTTT. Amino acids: CAGTRGRNQPQHF.

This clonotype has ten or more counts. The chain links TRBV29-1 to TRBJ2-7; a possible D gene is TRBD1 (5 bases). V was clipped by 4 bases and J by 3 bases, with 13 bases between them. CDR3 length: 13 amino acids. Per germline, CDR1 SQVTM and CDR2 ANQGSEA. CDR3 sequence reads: CSVVGQGYYEQYF. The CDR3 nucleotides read TGCAGCGTTGTTGGTCAGGGATACTACGAGCAGTACTTC.

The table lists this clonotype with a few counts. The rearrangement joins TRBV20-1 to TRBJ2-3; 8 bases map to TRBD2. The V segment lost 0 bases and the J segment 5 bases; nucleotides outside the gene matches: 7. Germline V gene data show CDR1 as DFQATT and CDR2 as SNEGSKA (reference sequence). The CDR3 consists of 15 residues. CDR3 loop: CSARDRAGVVDTQYF. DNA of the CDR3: TGCAGTGCTAGAGACCGAGCGGGAGTGGTAGATACGCAGTATTTT.

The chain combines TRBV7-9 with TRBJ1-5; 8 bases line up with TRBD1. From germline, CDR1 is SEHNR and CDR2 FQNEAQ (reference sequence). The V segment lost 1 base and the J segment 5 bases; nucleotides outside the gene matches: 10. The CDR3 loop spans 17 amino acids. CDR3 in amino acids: CASSLGAGRGRDQPQHF. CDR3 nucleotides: TGTGCCAGCAGCTTAGGCGCAGGCAGGGGGCGAGATCAGCCCCAGCATTTT.

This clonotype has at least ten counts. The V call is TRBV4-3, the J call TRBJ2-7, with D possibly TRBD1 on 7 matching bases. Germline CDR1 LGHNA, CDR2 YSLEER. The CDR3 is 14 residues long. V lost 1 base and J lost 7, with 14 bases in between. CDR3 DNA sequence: TGCGCCAGCAGCCAAGCCCGTCAGGGGGGAGAGCAGTACTTC. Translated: CASSQARQGGEQYF.